The clone carrying this TCR beta chain occurred a few times. Its antigen is unidentified. CDR1 and CDR2 from the germline V gene are SEHNR and FQNEAQ (reference sequence). The CDR3 sequence is 13 residues long. V lost 3 bases and J lost 5, with 10 bases in between. The data derive from a study of post-analysis software for immune sequencing data. On the study more broadly: Recorded disease courses covered relapsing-remitting, secondary progressive and progressive-relapsing multiple sclerosis. Some patients had no subtype annotation. The study's findings and limits: The authors found that F measure strongly co-clustered same-batch samples. Significantly lower normalized Chao1 diversity was seen in multiple sclerosis patients than in controls. TRBV segments more frequent in patients than in controls numbered five and included TRBV5-6, TRBV5-1 and TRBV20-1.

Unique-molecular-identifier-tagged TCR beta cDNA libraries were used. Yield was roughly 0.5 million cDNA molecules from around 0.96 to 9.9 million T cells. TCRdb reprocessed the PCR reads with MiXCR, giving one entry per CDR3 protein. The sample has about 540,000 distinct CDR3 sequences, 30% to 40% seen once. The gene calls are TRBV7-9 and TRBJ1-1; D might be TRBD1 (6 bases). Sequencing was performed on blood. This receptor was identified in a girl under 18 with multiple sclerosis. The CDR3 reads CASSFTQGTEAFF. The CDR3 DNA sequence: TGTGCCAGCAGCTTTACACAGGGTACTGAAGCTTTCTTT.